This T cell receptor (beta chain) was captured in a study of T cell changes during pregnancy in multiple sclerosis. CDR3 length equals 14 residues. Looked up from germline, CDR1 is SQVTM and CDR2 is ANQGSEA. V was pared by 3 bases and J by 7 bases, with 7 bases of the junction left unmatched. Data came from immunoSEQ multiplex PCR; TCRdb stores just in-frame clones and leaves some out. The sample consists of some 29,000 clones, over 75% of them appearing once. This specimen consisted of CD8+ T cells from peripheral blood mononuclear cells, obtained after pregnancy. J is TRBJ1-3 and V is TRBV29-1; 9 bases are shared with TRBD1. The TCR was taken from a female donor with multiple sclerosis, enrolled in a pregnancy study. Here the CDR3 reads CSVDTGGELNTIYF. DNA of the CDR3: TGCAGCGTTGATACAGGGGGCGAGTTGAACACCATATATTTT.